The 8 T cell receptor beta chains in this list originate from one sample, sequenced in a study of blood T cell repertoires in COVID-19 (dated by TCRdb to 2019 to 2021). Library generation was performed with the immunoSEQ multiplex PCR assay. TCRdb took this table from immuneACCESS and kept in-frame rearrangements with V and J called. Such tables lack part of the clones; where checked against another copy, unresolved V genes explain under half of the gap, and the rest is unexplained. The table for this sample lists over 100,000 clones; 84% of them were counted only once. Jointly, the top ten make up roughly 3.9% of the sample. The sequenced material came from PBMCs or T cells enriched from blood (not recorded which). The source of these receptors is a woman aged 25 to 39 who had recovered from COVID-19.

The V gene is TRBV10-3, the J gene TRBJ1-6; D is unclear. The CDR3 runs to 14 residues. Germline V gene lookup returns CDR1 ENHRY and CDR2 SYGVKD. The ends were cut back, 0 bases at V and 10 bases at J, with 10 bases in the middle. The CDR3 nucleotides are TGTGCCATCAGTGAGTCTCGATCCGGGTCACCCCTCCACTTT. It encodes CAISESRSGSPLHF.

The sample holds one count of this clone. The chain recombines TRBV4-2 with TRBJ2-2; D perhaps matches TRBD1 (6 bases). Germline CDR1 reads LGHNA; CDR2 reads YNFKEQ. The CDR3 contains 16 residues. The ends were cut back, 0 bases at V and 8 bases at J, with 16 bases in the middle. The CDR3 is CASSQETSSRGGELFF. The DNA of the CDR3 is TGTGCCAGCAGCCAAGAAACCTCATCTAGGGGGGGGGAGCTGTTTTTT.

V gene TRBV5-1 combines with J gene TRBJ1-6; 8 bases map to TRBD1. The CDR3 contains 17 residues. Germline lookup yields CDR1 SGHRS and CDR2 YFSETQ. The V segment lost 2 bases and the J segment 8 bases; nucleotides outside the gene matches: 12. The CDR3: CASSFGRTGSVDSPLHF. As DNA, the CDR3 is TGCGCCAGCAGCTTTGGAAGGACAGGGTCCGTTGATTCACCCCTCCACTTT. Variable domain in full (rest from reference TRBV5-1 and TRBJ1-6): KAGVTQTPRYLIKTRGQQVTLSCSPISGHRSVSWYQQTPGQGLQFLFEYFSETQRNKGNFPGRFSGRQFSNSRSEMNVSTLELGDSALYLCASSFGRTGSVDSPLHFGNGTRLTVT.

This chain links TRBV2 with TRBJ2-1, with D possibly being TRBD1 (6 bases). The germline V and J ends were trimmed by 6 bases and 4 bases, with 13 bases remaining between them. This CDR3 comprises 14 residues. CDR1 and CDR2 (germline): SNHLY, FYNNEI. CDR3 protein: CASSILQGYNEQFF. Written as DNA, the CDR3 is TGTGCCAGCAGCATCCTACAGGGTTACAATGAGCAGTTCTTC. The full variable domain, completed using reference TRBV2 and TRBJ2-1, is EPEVTQTPSHQVTQMGQEVILRCVPISNHLYFYWYRQILGQKVEFLVSFYNNEISEKSEIFDDQFSVERPDGSNFTLKIRSTKLEDSAMYFCASSILQGYNEQFFGPGTRLTVL.

V gene TRBV19 combines with J gene TRBJ2-7; D is possibly TRBD1 (7 bases). CDR1 and CDR2 (germline): LNHDA, SQIVND (reference sequence). V gave up 6 bases and J gave up 2 bases, with 14 bases separating them. This CDR3 is 14 amino acids long. CDR3 loop: CASSLRGAPYEQYF. For the CDR3, the DNA is TGTGCCAGTAGCCTCAGGGGGGCCCCCTACGAGCAGTACTTC.

This chain joins TRBV25-1 and TRBJ1-4, with D maybe TRBD1 (6 bases). V dropped 4 bases and J dropped 0 bases, with 9 bases sitting between them. Germline CDR1 and CDR2: MGHDK and SYGVNS. The CDR3 extends over 15 amino acids. CDR3 nucleotides: TGTGCCAGCAGTGCCCGACAGGCAACTAATGAAAAACTGTTTTTT. This gives the protein CASSARQATNEKLFF.

The rearrangement joins TRBV2 to TRBJ1-1; D is perhaps TRBD1 (5 bases). V shed 6 bases and J shed 4 bases, with 12 bases lying between them. This CDR3 has 13 residues. Germline V gene lookup returns CDR1 SNHLY and CDR2 FYNNEI. The CDR3 loop reads CASRTEGITEAFF. CDR3 nucleotide sequence: TGTGCCAGCAGGACAGAAGGGATCACTGAAGCTTTCTTT.

This clone was detected only a few times. The V gene is TRBV28, the J gene TRBJ1-1; D might be TRBD1 (5 bases). The CDR3 extends over 15 amino acids. Germline assignment: CDR1 MDHEN and CDR2 SYDVKM. V lost 3 bases, J lost 1 base, and 12 bases lay in between. The CDR3 protein is CASSFYRRANTEAFF. CDR3 in DNA: TGTGCCAGCAGTTTCTATCGCAGGGCGAACACTGAAGCTTTCTTT. Filled out from reference TRBV28 and TRBJ1-1, the complete variable domain reads DVKVTQSSRYLVKRTGEKVFLECVQDMDHENMFWYRQDPGLGLRLIYFSYDVKMKEKGDIPEGYSVSREKKERFSLILESASTNQTSMYLCASSFYRRANTEAFFGQGTRLTVV.